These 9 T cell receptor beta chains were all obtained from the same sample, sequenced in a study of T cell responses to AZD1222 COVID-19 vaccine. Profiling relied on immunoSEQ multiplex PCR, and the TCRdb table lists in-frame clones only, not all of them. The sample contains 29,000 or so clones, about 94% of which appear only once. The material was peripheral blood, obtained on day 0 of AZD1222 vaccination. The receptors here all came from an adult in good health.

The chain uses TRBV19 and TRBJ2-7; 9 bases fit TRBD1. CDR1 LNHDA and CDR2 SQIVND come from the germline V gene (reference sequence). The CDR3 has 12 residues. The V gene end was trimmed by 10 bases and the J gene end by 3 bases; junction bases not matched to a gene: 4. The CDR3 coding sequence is TGTGCCACCTCGGGACAGGGCTACGAGCAGTACTTC. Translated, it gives CATSGQGYEQYF.

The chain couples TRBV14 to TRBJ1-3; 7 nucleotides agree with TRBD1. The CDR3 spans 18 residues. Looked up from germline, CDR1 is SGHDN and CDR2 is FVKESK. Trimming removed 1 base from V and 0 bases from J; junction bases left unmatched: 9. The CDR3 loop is CASSQVRTGLVSGNTIYF. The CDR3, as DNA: TGTGCCAGCAGCCAAGTTCGGACAGGCCTCGTCTCTGGAAACACCATATATTTT.

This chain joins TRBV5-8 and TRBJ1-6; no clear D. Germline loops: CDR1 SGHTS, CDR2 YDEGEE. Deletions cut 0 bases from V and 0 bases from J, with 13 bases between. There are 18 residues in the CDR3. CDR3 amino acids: CASSLAVILSSYNSPLHF. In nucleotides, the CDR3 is TGTGCCAGCAGCTTGGCGGTTATACTGAGCTCCTATAATTCACCCCTCCACTTT.

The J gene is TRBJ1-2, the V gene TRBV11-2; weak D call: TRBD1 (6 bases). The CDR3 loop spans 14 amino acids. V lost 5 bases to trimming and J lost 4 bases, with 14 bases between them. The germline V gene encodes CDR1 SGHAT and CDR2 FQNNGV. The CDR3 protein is CASSPSQGLYGYTF. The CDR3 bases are TGTGCCAGCAGCCCCTCTCAGGGGCTCTATGGCTACACCTTC.

The CDR3 protein is CASSYGQGVPGAFF. CDR3 coding DNA: TGCGCCAGCAGCTATGGACAGGGGGTACCCGGGGCTTTCTTT. V gene TRBV5-1 combines with J gene TRBJ1-1, with 10 bases aligning to TRBD1. CDR1 SGHRS and CDR2 YFSETQ come from the germline V gene. CDR3 length equals 14 residues. Losses at the gene ends were 3 bases for V and 11 bases for J; bases not matched to a gene: 10.

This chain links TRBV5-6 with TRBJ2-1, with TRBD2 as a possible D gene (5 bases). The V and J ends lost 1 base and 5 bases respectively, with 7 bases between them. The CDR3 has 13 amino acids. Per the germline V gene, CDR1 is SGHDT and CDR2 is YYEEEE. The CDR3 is CASSLTGNNEQFF. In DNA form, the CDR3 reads TGTGCCAGCAGCTTGACGGGGAACAATGAGCAGTTCTTC.

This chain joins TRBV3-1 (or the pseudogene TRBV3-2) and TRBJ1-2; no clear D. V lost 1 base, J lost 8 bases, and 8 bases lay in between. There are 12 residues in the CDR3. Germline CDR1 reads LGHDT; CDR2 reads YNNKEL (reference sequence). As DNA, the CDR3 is TGTGCCAGCAGCCAAGCTACAGACGGCTACACCTTC. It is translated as CASSQATDGYTF.

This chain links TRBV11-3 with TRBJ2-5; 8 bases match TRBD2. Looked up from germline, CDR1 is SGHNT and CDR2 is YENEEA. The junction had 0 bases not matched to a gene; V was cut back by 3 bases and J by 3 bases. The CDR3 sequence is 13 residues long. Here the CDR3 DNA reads TGTGCCAGCAGCTTTAGCGGGAAAGAGACCCAGTACTTC. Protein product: CASSFSGKETQYF.

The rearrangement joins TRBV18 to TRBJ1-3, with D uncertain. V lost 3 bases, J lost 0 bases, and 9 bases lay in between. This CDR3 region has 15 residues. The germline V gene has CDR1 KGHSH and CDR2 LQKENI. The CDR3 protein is CASSPQGSSGNTIYF. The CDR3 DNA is TGTGCCAGCTCACCTCAAGGGAGCTCTGGAAACACCATATATTTT.